This T cell receptor beta chain appears in the sequencing data of a study of T cells in Graves' hyperthyroidism and ophthalmopathy. RNA transcripts served as the template for amplifying TCR beta CDR3 regions. Carried out on the TCR CDR3, a first-round RT-PCR used the HTBI primer set. MiXCR, applied by TCRdb to the multiplex PCR reads, yields one record per CDR3 protein. The repertoire holds hundreds of thousands of distinct CDR3 sequences, roughly a sixth seen once, with over 15% in the top ten. The TCR was taken from a woman in her forties or fifties with Graves' hyperthyroidism that later progressed to Graves' ophthalmopathy. The source material was blood.

The CDR3 spells CASSVDGSGIFSEQFF. Here the CDR3 DNA reads TGTGCCAGCAGCGTAGATGGTAGCGGTATATTCTCTGAGCAGTTCTTC. The gene calls are TRBV9 and TRBJ2-1; weak D call: TRBD2 (6 bases). The V and J ends lost 0 bases and 9 bases respectively, with 19 bases between them. CDR1 SGDLS and CDR2 YYNGEE come from the germline V gene. The CDR3 contains 16 residues.